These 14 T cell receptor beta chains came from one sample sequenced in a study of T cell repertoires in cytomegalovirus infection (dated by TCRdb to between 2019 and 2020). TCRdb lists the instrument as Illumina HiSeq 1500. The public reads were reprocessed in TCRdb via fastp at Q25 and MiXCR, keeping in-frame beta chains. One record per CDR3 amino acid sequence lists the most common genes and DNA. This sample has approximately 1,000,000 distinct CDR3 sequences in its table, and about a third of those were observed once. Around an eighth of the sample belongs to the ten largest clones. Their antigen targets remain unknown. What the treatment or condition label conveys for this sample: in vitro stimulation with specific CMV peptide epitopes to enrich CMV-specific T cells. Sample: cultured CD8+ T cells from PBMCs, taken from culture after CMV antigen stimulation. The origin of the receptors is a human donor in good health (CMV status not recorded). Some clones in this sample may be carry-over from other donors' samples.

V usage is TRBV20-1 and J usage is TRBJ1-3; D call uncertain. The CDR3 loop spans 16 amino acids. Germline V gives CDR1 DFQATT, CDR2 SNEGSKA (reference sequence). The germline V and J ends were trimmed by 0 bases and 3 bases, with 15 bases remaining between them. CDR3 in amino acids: CSARDRNKGGGNTIYF. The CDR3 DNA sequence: TGCAGTGCTAGAGATCGAAATAAGGGAGGTGGAAACACCATATATTTT.

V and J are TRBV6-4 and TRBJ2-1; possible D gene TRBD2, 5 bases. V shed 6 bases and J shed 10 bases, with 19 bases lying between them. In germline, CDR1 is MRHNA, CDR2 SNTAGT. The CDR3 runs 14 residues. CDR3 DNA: TGTGCCAGCAGCATAGGACGGGAAGCCTTGGAGCAGTTCTTC. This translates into CASSIGREALEQFF.

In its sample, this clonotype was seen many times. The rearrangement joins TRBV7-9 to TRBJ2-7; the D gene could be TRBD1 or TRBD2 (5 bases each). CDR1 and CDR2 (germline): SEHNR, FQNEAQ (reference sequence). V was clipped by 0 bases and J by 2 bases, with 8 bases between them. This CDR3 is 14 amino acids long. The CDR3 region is CASSLAGRPYEQYV. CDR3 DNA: TGTGCCAGCAGCTTAGCGGGACGCCCCTACGAGCAGTACGTC.

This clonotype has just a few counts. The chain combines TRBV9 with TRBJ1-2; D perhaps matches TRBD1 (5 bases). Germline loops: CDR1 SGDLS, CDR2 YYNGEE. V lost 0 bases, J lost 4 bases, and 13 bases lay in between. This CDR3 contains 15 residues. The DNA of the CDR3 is TGTGCCAGCAGCGTAGTTGGGGGAGGCGGCTATGGCTACACCTTC. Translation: CASSVVGGGGYGYTF.

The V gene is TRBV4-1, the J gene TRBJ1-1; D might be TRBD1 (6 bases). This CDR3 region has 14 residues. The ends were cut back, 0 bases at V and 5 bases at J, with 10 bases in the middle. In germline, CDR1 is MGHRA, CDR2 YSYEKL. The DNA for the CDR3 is TGCGCCAGCAGCCAAGATGCAGGGGTGACTGAAGCTTTCTTT. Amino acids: CASSQDAGVTEAFF.

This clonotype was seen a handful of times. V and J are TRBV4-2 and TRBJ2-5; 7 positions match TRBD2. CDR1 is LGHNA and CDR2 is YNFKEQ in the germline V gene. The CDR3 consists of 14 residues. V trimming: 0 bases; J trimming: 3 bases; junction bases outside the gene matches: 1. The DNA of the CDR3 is TGTGCCAGCAGCCAAGATGGGGGGGAAGAGACCCAGTACTTC. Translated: CASSQDGGEETQYF.

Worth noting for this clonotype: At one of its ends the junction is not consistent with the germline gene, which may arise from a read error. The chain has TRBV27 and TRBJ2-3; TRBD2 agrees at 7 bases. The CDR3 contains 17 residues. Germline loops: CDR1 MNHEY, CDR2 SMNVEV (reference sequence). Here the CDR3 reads CASSPPWGGPSTHTQYF. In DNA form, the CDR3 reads TGTGCCAGCAGTCCTCCTTGGGGAGGGCCGAGCACACATACGCAGTATTTT.

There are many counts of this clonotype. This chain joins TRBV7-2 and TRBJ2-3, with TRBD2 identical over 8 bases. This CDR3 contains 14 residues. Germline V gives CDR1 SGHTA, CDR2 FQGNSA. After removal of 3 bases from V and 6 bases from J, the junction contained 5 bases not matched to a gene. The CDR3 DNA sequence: TGTGCCAGCAGCTTCTCGGGGGGGCAGGATACGCAGTATTTT. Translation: CASSFSGGQDTQYF. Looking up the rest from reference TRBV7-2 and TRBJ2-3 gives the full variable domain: GAGVSQSPSNKVTEKGKDVELRCDPISGHTALYWYRQSLGQGLEFLIYFQGNSAPDKSGLPSDRFSAERTGGSVSTLTIQRTQQEDSAVYLCASSFSGGQDTQYFGPGTRLTVL.

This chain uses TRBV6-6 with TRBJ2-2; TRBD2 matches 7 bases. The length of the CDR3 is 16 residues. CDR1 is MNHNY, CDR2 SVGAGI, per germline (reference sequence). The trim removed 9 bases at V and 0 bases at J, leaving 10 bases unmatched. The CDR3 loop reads CASPRREGSNTGELFF. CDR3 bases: TGTGCCAGTCCGAGGAGGGAGGGGTCGAACACCGGGGAGCTGTTTTTT.

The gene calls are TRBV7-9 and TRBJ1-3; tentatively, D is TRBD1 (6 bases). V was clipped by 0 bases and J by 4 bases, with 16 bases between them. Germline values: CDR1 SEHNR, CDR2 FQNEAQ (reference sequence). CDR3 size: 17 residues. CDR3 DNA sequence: TGTGCCAGCAGCTTAGCGTGGCAGGGGAGCGCAGGAAACACCATATATTTT. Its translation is CASSLAWQGSAGNTIYF.

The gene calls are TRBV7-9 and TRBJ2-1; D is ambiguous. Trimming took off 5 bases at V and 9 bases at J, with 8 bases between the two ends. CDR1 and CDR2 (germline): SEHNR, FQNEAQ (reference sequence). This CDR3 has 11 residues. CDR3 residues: CASSTLVEQFF. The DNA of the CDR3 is TGTGCCAGCAGCACGTTGGTTGAGCAGTTCTTC.

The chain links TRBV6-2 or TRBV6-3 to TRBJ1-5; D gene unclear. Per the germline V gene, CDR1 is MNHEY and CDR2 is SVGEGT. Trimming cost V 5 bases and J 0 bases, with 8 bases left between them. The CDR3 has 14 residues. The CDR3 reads CASSTGNSNQPQHF. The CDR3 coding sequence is TGTGCCAGCAGTACCGGGAATAGCAATCAGCCCCAGCATTTT.

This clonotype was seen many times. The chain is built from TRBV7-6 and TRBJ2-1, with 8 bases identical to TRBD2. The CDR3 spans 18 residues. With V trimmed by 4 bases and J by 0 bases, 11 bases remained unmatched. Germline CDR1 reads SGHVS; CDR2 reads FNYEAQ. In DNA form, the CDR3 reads TGTGCCAGCAGCTCCAAGGCCCCCGGGACTAGCTCCTACAATGAGCAGTTCTTC. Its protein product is CASSSKAPGTSSYNEQFF.

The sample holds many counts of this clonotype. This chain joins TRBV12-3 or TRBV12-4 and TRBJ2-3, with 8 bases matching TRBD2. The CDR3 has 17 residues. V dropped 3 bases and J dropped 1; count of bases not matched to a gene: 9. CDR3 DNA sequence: TGTGCCAGCAGTTTGGTCGGGGGGGCGACCCGCACAGATACGCAGTATTTT. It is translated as CASSLVGGATRTDTQYF.